Sequencing of this TCR beta chain was carried out in a study of breast tumors, draining lymph nodes, adjacent tissues. From germline, CDR1 is SGHTA and CDR2 FQGNSA. CDR3 size: 14 residues. Unmatched junction bases numbered 10, after V lost 5 bases and J lost 8 bases. TCRdb itself ran the multiplex PCR reads through MiXCR, one entry per CDR3 protein. The table lists tens of thousands of distinct CDR3 sequences, approximately 22% of them singletons. The chain combines TRBV7-2 with TRBJ1-1; 8 bases map to TRBD1. The clonotype originates from a female donor with breast cancer. Some clones in this sample may be carry-over from other donors' samples. The sample comprised breast tumor tissue. In nucleotides, the CDR3 is TGTGCCAGCAGCCTAAGCTCTGGACAGGGCGAAGCTTTCTTT. Amino acid sequence: CASSLSSGQGEAFF.